This T cell receptor beta chain came from a study of a mutant IDH1 vaccine in newly diagnosed glioma. On this clone itself: Antigen specificity is unknown.

Trimming took 4 bases from V and 7 from J, leaving 17 bases between them. CDR1 is SGHRS, CDR2 YFSETQ, per germline. CDR3 length equals 14 residues. Data came from immunoSEQ multiplex PCR; TCRdb stores just in-frame clones and leaves some out. Among tens of thousands of clones listed, about 80% were seen once. As to time point: week 23, last vaccination. What each vaccine dose contained was 300 ug of mutant IDH1 20-mer peptide, accompanied by topical imiquimod. The chain has TRBV5-1 and TRBJ1-1; D ambiguous. The sample was PBMCs, taken from a glioma patient whose treatment included an IDH1 peptide vaccine. The receptor was isolated from a young man with glioma. CDR3 DNA sequence: TGCGCCAGCAGCCTCACGGTTAACGAGGTTGAAGCTTTCTTT. It codes for CASSLTVNEVEAFF.